This T cell receptor beta chain appears in the sequencing data of a study of T cell responses to AZD1222 COVID-19 vaccine. Assay: immunoSEQ multiplex PCR; the TCRdb copy retains only in-frame clones and omits some. Of approximately 150,000 clones in the sample, approximately 90% were seen once. Findings of the study overall: Spike-specific TCR breadth and depth were elevated following two AZD1222 doses. No repertoire was sampled before or during the peak T cell response, only after it. Epitopes outside B.1.351 and B.1.1.7 mutated regions reportedly drew nearly half of spike TCRs. Clonal diversity was possibly underestimated; the donors were predominantly white British and more often female.

The germline V gene has CDR1 LGHNA and CDR2 YNFKEQ. The CDR3 has 13 residues. Trimming cost V 3 bases and J 10 bases; bases outside gene matches: 5. Turning to this clone: The antigen remains unidentified.

This clonotype was sampled from an adult in good health. This sequence joins TRBV4-2 and TRBJ2-1; 8 positions agree with TRBD2. Sequenced here: peripheral blood, sampled on day 0 of AZD1222 vaccination. The CDR3 sequence is CASSQLAGREQFF. CDR3 coding DNA: TGTGCCAGCAGCCAGTTAGCGGGAAGGGAGCAGTTCTTC.